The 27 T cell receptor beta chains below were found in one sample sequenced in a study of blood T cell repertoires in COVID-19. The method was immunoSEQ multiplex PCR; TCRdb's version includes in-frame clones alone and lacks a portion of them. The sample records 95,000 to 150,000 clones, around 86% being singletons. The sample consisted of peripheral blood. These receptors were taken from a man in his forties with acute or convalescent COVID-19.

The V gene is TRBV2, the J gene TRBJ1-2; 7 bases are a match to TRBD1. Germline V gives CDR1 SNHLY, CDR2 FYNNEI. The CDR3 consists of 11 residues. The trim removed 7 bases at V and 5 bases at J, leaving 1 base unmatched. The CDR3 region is CASTGGYGYTF. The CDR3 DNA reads TGTGCCAGCACAGGGGGTTATGGCTACACCTTC.

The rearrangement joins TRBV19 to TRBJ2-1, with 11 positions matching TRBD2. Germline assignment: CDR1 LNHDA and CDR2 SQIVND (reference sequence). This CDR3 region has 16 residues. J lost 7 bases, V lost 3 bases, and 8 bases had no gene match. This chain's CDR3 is CASSIGVAGGGNEQFF. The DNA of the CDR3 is TGTGCCAGTAGTATCGGAGTAGCGGGAGGGGGGAATGAGCAGTTCTTC.

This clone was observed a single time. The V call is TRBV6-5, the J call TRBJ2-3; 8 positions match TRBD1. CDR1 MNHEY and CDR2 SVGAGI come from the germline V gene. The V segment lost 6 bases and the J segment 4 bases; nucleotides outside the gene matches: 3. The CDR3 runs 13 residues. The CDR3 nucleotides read TGTGCCAGCAGAGACAGGGGTGCAGATACGCAGTATTTT. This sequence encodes CASRDRGADTQYF.

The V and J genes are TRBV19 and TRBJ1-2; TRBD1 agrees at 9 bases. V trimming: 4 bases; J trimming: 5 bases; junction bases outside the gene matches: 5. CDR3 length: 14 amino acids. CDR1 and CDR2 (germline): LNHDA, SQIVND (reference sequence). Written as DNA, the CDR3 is TGTGCCAGTAGTACTGGACAGGGGAGGTATGGCTACACCTTC. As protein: CASSTGQGRYGYTF.

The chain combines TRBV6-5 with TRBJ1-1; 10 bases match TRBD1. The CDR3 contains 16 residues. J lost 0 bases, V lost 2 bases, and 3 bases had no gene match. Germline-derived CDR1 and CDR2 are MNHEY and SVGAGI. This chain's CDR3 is CASSYRGQGMNTEAFF. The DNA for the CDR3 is TGTGCCAGCAGTTACAGGGGACAGGGGATGAACACTGAAGCTTTCTTT.

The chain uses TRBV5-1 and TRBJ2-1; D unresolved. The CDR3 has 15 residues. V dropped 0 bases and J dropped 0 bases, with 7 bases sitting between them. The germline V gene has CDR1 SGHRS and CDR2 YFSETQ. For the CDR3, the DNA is TGCGCCAGCAGCTTGGCCCAGAACTCCTACAATGAGCAGTTCTTC. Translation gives CASSLAQNSYNEQFF.

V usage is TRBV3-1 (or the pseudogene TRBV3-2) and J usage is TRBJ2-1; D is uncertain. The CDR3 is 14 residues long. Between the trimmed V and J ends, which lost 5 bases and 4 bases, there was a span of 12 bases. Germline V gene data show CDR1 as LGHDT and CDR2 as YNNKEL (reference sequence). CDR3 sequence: CASSSAKSYNEQFF. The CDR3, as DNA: TGTGCCAGCAGCAGCGCGAAATCTTACAATGAGCAGTTCTTC.

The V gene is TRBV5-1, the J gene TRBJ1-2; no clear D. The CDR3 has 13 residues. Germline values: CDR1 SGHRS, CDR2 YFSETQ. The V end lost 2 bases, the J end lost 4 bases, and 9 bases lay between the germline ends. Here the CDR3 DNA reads TGCGCCAGCAGCTTACCAGGAGGCTATGGCTACACCTTC. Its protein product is CASSLPGGYGYTF.

As DNA, the CDR3 is TGTGCCAGCAGCTTAGGCGGGACAGGGGGAGGCGAGCAGTACTTC. Translating it yields CASSLGGTGGGEQYF. The V gene is TRBV7-8, the J gene TRBJ2-7, with 11 bases that match TRBD1. Trimming cost V 1 base and J 6 bases; bases outside gene matches: 5. Germline V lookup: CDR1 SGHVS, CDR2 FQNEAQ. The CDR3 is 15 amino acids.

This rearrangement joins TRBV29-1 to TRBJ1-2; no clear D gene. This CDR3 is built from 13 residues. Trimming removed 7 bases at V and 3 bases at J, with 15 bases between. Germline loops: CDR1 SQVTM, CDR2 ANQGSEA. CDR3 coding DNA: TGCAGCGCAGCCCCCCTCCCGGACTATGGCTACACCTTC. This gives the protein CSAAPLPDYGYTF.

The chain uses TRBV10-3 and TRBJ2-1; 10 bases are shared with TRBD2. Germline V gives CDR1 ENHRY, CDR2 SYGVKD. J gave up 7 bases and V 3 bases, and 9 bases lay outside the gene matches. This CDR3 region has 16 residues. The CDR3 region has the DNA TGTGCCATCAGTGATGTTAGCGGGGGGTTTTTAAATGAGCAGTTCTTC. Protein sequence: CAISDVSGGFLNEQFF.

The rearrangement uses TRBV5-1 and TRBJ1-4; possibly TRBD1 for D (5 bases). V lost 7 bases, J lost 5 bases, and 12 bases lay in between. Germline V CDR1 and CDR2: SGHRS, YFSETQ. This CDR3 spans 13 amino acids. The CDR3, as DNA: TGCGCCAGCCAGGGAGCGGGAAATGAAAAACTGTTTTTT. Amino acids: CASQGAGNEKLFF.

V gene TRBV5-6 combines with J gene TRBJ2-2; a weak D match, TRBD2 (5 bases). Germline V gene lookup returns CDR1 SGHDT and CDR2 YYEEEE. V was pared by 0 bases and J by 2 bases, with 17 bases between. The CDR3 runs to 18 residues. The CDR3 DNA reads TGTGCCAGCAGCTTGGTGGTTGGTACTAGTCATAACACCGGGGAGCTGTTTTTT. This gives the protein CASSLVVGTSHNTGELFF.

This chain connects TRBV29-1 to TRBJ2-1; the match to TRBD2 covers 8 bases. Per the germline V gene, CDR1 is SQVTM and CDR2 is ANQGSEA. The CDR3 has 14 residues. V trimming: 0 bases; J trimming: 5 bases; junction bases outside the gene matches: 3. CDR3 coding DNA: TGCAGCGTTGAAGACCGACTAGCGAACAATGAGCAGTTCTTC. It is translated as CSVEDRLANNEQFF.

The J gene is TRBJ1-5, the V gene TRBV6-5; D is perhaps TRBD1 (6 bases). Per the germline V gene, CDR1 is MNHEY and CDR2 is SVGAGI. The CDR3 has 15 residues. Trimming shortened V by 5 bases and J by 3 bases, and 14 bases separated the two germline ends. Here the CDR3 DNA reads TGTGCCAGCAGTCAGGGGATTAACTCCAATCAGCCCCAGCATTTT. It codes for CASSQGINSNQPQHF.

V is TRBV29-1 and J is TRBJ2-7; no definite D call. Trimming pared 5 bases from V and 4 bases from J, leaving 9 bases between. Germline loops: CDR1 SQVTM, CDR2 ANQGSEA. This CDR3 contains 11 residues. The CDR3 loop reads CSVLVLYEQYF. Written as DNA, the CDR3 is TGCAGCGTTCTCGTTCTGTACGAGCAGTACTTC.

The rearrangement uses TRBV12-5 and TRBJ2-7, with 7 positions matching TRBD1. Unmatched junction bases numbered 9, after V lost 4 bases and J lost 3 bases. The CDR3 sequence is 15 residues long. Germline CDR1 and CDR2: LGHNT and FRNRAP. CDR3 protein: CASGSGQALNYEQYF. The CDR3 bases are TGTGCTAGTGGTTCTGGACAGGCGTTAAACTACGAGCAGTACTTC.

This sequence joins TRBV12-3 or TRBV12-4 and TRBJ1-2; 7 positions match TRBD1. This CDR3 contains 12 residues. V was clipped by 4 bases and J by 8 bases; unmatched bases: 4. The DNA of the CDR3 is TGTGCCAGCAGTTCGACAGGGATGGGCTACACCTTC. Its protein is CASSSTGMGYTF.

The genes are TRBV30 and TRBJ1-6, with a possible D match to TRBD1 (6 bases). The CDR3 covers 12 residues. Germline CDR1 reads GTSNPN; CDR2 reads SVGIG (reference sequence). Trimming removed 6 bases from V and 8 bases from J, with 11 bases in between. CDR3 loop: CACRDTDSPLHF. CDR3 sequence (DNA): TGTGCCTGCCGGGACACAGATTCACCCCTCCACTTT.

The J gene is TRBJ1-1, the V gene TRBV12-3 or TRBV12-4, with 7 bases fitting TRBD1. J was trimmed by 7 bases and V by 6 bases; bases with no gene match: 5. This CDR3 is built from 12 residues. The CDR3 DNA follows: TGTGCCAGCAGCGGGACAGTAATTGAAGCTTTCTTT. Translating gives CASSGTVIEAFF.

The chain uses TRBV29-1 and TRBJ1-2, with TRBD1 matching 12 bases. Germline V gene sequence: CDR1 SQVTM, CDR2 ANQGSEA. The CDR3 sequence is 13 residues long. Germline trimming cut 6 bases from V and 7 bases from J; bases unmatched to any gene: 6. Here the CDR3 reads CSVRDRGLSGYTF. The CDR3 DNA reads TGCAGCGTCAGGGACAGGGGGCTTAGTGGCTACACCTTC.

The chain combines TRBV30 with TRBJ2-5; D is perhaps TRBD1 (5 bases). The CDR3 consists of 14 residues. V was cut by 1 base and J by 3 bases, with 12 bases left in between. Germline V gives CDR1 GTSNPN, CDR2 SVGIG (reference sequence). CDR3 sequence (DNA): TGTGCCTGGAGTGGGGGCAGGCCTGAAGAGACCCAGTACTTC. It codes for CAWSGGRPEETQYF.

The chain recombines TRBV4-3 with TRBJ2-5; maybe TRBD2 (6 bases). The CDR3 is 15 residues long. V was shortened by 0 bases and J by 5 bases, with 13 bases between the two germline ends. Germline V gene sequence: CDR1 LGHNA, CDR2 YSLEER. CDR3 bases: TGCGCCAGCAGCCAAGATACGGCGGGGCGGGAGACCCAGTACTTC. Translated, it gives CASSQDTAGRETQYF.

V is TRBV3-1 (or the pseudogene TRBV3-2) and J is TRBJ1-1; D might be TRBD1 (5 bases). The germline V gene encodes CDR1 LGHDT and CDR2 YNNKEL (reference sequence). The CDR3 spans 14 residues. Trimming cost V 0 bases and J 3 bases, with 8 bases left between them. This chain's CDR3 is CASSQDRRDTEAFF. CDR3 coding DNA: TGTGCCAGCAGCCAAGATCGCAGGGACACTGAAGCTTTCTTT.

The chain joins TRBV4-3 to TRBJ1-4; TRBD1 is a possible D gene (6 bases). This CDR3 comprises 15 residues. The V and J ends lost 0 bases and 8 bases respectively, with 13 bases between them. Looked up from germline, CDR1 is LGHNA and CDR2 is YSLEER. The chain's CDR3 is CASSQEGHQREKLFF. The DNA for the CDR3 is TGCGCCAGCAGCCAAGAGGGACACCAACGCGAAAAACTGTTTTTT.

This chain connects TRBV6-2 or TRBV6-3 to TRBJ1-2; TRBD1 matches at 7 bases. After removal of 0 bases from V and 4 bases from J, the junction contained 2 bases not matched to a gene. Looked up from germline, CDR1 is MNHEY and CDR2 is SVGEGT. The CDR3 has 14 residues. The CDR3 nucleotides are TGTGCCAGCAGTTACTCGGCAGGGGGCTATGGCTACACCTTC. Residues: CASSYSAGGYGYTF.

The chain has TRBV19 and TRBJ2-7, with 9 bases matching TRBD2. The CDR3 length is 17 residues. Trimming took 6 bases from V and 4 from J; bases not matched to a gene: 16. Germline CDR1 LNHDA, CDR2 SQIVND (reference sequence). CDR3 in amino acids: CASSSPPGTSIAYEQYF. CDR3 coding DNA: TGTGCCAGTAGCTCTCCCCCCGGGACTAGCATAGCGTACGAGCAGTACTTC.